The T cell receptor (beta chain) described here comes from a study of breast tumors, draining lymph nodes, adjacent tissues. Findings of the study overall: Data only fit, rather than demonstrated, lymph node origin of most tumor T cells. Compared with lymph nodes, tumors were less diverse; compared with nontumor tissue, more.

Breast cancer patients provided tissue from their axillary draining lymph nodes. A single record per CDR3 protein comes from TCRdb applying MiXCR to the multiplex PCR reads. The table lists around 140,000 distinct CDR3 sequences, approximately 20% of them singletons. The V gene lost 6 bases and the J gene lost 5 bases, with 19 bases spanning the gap. CDR1 is MNHEY and CDR2 is SMNVEV in the germline V gene (reference sequence). There are 16 residues in the CDR3. This clonotype was detected a few times. Its antigen remains unknown. V gene TRBV27 combines with J gene TRBJ1-4; maybe TRBD1 (6 bases). The sequence was obtained from a female donor with breast cancer. Some clones in this sample may be carry-over from other donors' samples. Sequencing was done on a sample of axillary lymph node tissue. This CDR3 is CASRAHTGPTNEKLFF. The CDR3 DNA is TGTGCCAGCAGGGCACATACAGGGCCGACAAATGAAAAACTGTTTTTT.